One TCR beta chain is described in this entry. These data originate in a study of control samples from healthy donors and cancer patients. In germline, CDR1 is SGHVS, CDR2 FNYEAQ. This CDR3 is built from 11 residues. V lost 9 bases and J lost 7; bases outside the gene matches: 1. Data came from immunoSEQ multiplex PCR; TCRdb stores just in-frame clones and leaves some out. The profile shows about 51,000 clones, 89% of them singletons. V gene TRBV7-6 combines with J gene TRBJ2-2; 8 nucleotides align to TRBD2. The receptor's source is a man in his forties with colorectal cancer. Sequencing input: PBMCs. The CDR3 loop reads CASRGGGELFF. The CDR3 nucleotides read TGTGCCAGTCGGGGGGGCGGGGAGCTGTTTTTT.